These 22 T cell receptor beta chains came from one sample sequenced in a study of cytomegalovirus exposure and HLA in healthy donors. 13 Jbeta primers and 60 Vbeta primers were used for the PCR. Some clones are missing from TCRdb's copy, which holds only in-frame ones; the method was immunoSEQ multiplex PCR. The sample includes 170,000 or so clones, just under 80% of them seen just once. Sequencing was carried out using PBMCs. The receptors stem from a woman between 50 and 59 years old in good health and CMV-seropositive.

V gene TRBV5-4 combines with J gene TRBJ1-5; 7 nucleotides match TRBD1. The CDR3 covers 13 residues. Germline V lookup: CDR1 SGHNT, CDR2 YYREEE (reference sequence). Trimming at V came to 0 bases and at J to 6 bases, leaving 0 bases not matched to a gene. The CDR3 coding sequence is TGTGCCAGCAGCTTGGGACAGGGTCAGCCCCAGCATTTT. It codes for CASSLGQGQPQHF.

CDR3 protein: CASSWGTGFTEAFF. In DNA form, the CDR3 reads TGTGCCAGCAGCTGGGGGACAGGATTTACTGAAGCTTTCTTT. The chain uses TRBV5-6 and TRBJ1-1; TRBD1 agrees at 8 bases. Losses at the gene ends were 3 bases for V and 5 bases for J; bases not matched to a gene: 6. The germline V gene encodes CDR1 SGHDT and CDR2 YYEEEE. The CDR3 has 14 residues.

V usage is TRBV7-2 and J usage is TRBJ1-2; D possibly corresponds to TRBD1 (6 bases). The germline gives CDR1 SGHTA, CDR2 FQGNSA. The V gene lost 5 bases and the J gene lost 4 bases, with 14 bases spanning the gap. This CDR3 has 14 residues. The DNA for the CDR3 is TGTGCCAGCAGCCCGGGGGGCGGTGGCTATGGCTACACCTTC. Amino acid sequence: CASSPGGGGYGYTF.

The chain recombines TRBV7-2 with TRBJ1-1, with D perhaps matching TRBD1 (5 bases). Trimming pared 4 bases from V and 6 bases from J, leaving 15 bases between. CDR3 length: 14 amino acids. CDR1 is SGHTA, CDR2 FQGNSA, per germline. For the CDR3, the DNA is TGTGCCAGCAGCTCCCGCCGGGGGAGGGCTGAAGCTTTCTTT. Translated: CASSSRRGRAEAFF.

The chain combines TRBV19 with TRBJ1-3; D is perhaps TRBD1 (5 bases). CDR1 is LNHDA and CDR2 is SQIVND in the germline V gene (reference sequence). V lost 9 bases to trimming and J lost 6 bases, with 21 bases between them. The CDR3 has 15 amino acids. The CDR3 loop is CASRAWGGLANTIYF. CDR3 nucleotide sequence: TGTGCCAGCCGAGCGTGGGGCGGCCTGGCAAACACCATATATTTT.

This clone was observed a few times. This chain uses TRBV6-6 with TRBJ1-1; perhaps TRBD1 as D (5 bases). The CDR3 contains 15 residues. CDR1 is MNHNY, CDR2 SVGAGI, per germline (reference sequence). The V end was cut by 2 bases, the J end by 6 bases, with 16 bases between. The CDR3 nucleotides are TGTGCCAGCAGTTACGGGGGGATCCAGAAGGCTGAAGCTTTCTTT. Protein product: CASSYGGIQKAEAFF.

The CDR3 spells CASSHVLRGKGGYEQYF. CDR3 sequence (DNA): TGTGCCAGCAGCCACGTTTTAAGGGGGAAGGGTGGCTACGAGCAGTACTTC. The rearrangement links TRBV14 to TRBJ2-7; D might be TRBD1 (6 bases). This CDR3 contains 17 residues. CDR1 and CDR2 from the germline V gene are SGHDN and FVKESK. Deletions cut 3 bases from V and 3 bases from J, with 21 bases between.

CDR3 sequence: CASRPTGGGEAFF. The CDR3 region has the DNA TGTGCCAGCAGGCCAACAGGGGGCGGAGAAGCTTTCTTT. The rearrangement links TRBV7-9 to TRBJ1-1; 9 bases map to TRBD1. CDR3 size: 13 residues. In germline, CDR1 is SEHNR, CDR2 FQNEAQ (reference sequence). The J segment lost 8 bases and the V segment lost 6 bases, leaving 7 bases of the junction unmatched.

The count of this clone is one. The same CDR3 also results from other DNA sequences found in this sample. CDR3 nucleotide sequence: TGTGCCAGCAGTTACAGCGGGGGTGAGACCCAGTACTTC. Translation: CASSYSGGETQYF. The chain has TRBV6-5 and TRBJ2-5; 8 nucleotides line up with TRBD2. CDR1 is MNHEY and CDR2 is SVGAGI in the germline V gene. The CDR3 has 13 amino acids. After removal of 2 bases from V and 5 bases from J, the junction contained 1 base not matched to a gene.

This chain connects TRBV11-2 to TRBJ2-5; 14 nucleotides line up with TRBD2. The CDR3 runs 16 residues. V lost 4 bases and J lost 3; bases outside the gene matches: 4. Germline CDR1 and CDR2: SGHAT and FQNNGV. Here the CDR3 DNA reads TGTGCCAGCAGCTCCCGGGGACTAGCGGGGGAAGAGACCCAGTACTTC. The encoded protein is CASSSRGLAGEETQYF.

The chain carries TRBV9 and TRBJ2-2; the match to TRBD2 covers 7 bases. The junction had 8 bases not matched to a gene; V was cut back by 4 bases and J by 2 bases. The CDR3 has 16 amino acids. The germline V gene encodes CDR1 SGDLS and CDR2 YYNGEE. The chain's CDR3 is CASSPQSGVNTGELFF. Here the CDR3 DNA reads TGTGCCAGCAGCCCCCAGAGCGGGGTAAACACCGGGGAGCTGTTTTTT.

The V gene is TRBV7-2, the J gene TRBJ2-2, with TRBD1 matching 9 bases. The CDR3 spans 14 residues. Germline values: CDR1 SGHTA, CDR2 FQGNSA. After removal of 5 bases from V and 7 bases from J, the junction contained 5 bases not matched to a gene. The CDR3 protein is CASSRQGEVGELFF. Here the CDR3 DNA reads TGTGCCAGCAGCCGACAGGGGGAGGTCGGGGAGCTGTTTTTT.

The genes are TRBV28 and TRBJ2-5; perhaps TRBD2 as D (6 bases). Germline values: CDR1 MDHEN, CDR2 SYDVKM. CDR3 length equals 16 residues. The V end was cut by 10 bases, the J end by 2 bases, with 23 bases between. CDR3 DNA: TGTGCCACCTCTACTCTGGTCGGGACTTTACAAGAGACCCAGTACTTC. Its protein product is CATSTLVGTLQETQYF.

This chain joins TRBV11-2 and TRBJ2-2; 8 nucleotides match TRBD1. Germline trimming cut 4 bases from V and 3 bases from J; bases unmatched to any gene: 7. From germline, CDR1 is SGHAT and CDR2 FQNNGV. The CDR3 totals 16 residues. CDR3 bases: TGTGCCAGCAGCTCCATAGGCAGGGGGCACACCGGGGAGCTGTTTTTT. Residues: CASSSIGRGHTGELFF.

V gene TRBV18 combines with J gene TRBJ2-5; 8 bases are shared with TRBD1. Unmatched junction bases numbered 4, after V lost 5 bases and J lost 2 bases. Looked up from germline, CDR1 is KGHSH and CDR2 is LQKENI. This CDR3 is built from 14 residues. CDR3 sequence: CASSSRTGQETQYF. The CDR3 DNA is TGTGCCAGCTCATCCCGGACAGGGCAAGAGACCCAGTACTTC.

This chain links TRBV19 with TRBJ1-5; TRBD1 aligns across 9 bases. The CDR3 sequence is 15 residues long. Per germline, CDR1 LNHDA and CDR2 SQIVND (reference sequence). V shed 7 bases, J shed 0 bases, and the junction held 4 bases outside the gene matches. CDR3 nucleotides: TGTGCCAGTAAGGGGGACAGGGCTAGCAATCAGCCCCAGCATTTT. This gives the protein CASKGDRASNQPQHF.

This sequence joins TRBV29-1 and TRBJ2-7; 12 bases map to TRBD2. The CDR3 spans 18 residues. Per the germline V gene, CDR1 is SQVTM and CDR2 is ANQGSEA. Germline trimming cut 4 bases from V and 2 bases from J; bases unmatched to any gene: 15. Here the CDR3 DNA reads TGCAGCGTTGGATTCAGGTCACTAGCGGGAGGACCTACCTACGAGCAGTACTTC. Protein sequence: CSVGFRSLAGGPTYEQYF.

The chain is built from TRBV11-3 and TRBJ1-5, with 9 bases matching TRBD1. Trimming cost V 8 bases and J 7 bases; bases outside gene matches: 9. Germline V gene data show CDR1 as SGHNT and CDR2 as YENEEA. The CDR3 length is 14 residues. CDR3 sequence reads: CASASGTGLQPQHF. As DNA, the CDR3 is TGTGCCAGCGCCTCCGGGACAGGGCTCCAGCCCCAGCATTTT.

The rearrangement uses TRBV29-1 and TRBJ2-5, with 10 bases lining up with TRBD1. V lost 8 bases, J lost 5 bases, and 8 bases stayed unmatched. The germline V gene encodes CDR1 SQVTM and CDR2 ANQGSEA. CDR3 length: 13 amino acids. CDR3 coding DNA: TGCAGCACGGACAGGGGGGCTGGGGAGACCCAGTACTTC. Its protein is CSTDRGAGETQYF.

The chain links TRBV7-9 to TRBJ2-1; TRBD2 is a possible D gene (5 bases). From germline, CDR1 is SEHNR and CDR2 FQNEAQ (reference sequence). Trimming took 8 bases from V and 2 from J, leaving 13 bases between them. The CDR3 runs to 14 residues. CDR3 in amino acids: CASSSSGPYNEQFF. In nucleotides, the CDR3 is TGTGCCAGCTCATCGAGCGGACCCTACAATGAGCAGTTCTTC.

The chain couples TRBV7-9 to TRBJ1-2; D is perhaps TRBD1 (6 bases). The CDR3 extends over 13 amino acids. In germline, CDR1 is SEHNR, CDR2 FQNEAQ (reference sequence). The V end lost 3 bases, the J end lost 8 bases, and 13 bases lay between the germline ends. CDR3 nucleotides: TGTGCCAGCAGCTTCGGGGGGGCCGTCGGCTACACCTTC. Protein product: CASSFGGAVGYTF.

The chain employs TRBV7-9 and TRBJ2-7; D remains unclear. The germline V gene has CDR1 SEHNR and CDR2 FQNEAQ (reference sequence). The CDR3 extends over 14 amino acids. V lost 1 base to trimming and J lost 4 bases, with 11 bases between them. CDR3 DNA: TGTGCCAGCAGCTTAGTCCCTGGCGGATACGAGCAGTACTTC. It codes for CASSLVPGGYEQYF.